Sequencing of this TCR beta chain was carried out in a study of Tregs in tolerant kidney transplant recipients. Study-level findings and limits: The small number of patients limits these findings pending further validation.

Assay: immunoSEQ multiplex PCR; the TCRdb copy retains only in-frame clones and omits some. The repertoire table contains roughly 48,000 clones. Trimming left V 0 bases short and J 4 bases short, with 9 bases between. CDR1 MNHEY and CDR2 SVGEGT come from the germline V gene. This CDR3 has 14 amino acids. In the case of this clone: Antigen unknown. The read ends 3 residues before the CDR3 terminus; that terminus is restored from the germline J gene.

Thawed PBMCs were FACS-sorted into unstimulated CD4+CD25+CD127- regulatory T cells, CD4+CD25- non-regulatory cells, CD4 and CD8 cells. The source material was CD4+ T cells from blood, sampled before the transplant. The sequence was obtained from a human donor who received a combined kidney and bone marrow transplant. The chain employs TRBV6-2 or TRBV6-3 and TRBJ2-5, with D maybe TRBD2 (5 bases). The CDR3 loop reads CASSYSRVGETQYF. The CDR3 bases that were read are TGTGCCAGCAGTTACTCGAGGGTGGGAGAGACC.